One sample yielded the 29 T cell receptor beta chains listed below, sequenced in a study of cytomegalovirus exposure and HLA in healthy donors. Use of 60 Vbeta and 13 Jbeta primers characterized the PCR. Assay used: immunoSEQ multiplex PCR; TCRdb lists only in-frame clones, some missing. The data hold under 150,000 clones, with 75% to 90% observed a single time. The sample taken for sequencing was PBMCs. These receptors originate from a woman aged 25 to 39 in good health and CMV-seropositive.

This chain uses TRBV9 with TRBJ2-4; no definite D call. Looked up from germline, CDR1 is SGDLS and CDR2 is YYNGEE. V lost 4 bases and J lost 6, with 20 bases in between. The CDR3 is 16 residues long. CDR3 in DNA: TGTGCCAGCAGCCCCTCTCCTGGAGCGATGGCAAACATTCAGTACTTC. This encodes CASSPSPGAMANIQYF.

This chain uses TRBV29-1 with TRBJ2-5; 11 nucleotides line up with TRBD1. With V trimmed by 6 bases and J by 1 base, 7 bases remained unmatched. Per germline, CDR1 SQVTM and CDR2 ANQGSEA. The CDR3 sequence is 15 residues long. The CDR3, as DNA: TGCAGCGTCACAGGGACAGGGGGATCCCAAGAGACCCAGTACTTC. Amino acid sequence: CSVTGTGGSQETQYF. The whole variable domain, filled in from reference TRBV29-1 and TRBJ2-5, reads SAVISQKPSRDICQRGTSLTIQCQVDSQVTMMFWYRQQPGQSLTLIATANQGSEATYESGFVIDKFPISRPNLTFSTLTVSNMSPEDSSIYLCSVTGTGGSQETQYFGPGTRLLVL.

This clone came up once. The chain has TRBV28 and TRBJ2-7; tentatively, D is TRBD1 (5 bases). From germline, CDR1 is MDHEN and CDR2 SYDVKM. The CDR3 contains 13 residues. Trimming left V 8 bases short and J 0 bases short, with 11 bases between. CDR3 nucleotides: TGTGCCAGCCACCTCCAGGGCTCCTACGAGCAGTACTTC. Its translation: CASHLQGSYEQYF.

The J gene is TRBJ1-1, the V gene TRBV5-4; D remains ambiguous. V was shortened by 4 bases and J by 1 base, with 20 bases between the two germline ends. This CDR3 is 17 amino acids long. Germline V lookup: CDR1 SGHNT, CDR2 YYREEE (reference sequence). CDR3 coding DNA: TGTGCCAGCAGCACCCCCACAAGACACTGGTCGAACACTGAAGCTTTCTTT. Translated: CASSTPTRHWSNTEAFF.

The rearrangement joins TRBV27 to TRBJ2-2, with 8 nucleotides matching TRBD2. The V and J ends lost 5 bases and 6 bases, in that order; junction bases with no gene match: 17. This CDR3 has 18 amino acids. Germline V gene lookup returns CDR1 MNHEY and CDR2 SMNVEV (reference sequence). CDR3 region: CASSPYAVLAEGAGELFF. Written as DNA, the CDR3 is TGTGCCAGCAGTCCCTACGCCGTACTAGCGGAGGGGGCCGGGGAGCTGTTTTTT.

V is TRBV5-4 and J is TRBJ2-3; no reliable D call. V dropped 0 bases and J dropped 2 bases, with 10 bases sitting between them. Germline CDR1 reads SGHNT; CDR2 reads YYREEE (reference sequence). There are 15 residues in the CDR3. In DNA form, the CDR3 reads TGTGCCAGCAGCTTGGAGCAAATCCCCACAGATACGCAGTATTTT. This gives the protein CASSLEQIPTDTQYF.

J is TRBJ1-1 and V is TRBV28, with a possible D match to TRBD1 (5 bases). The CDR3 runs 15 residues. The germline V and J ends were trimmed by 1 base and 0 bases, with 9 bases remaining between them. Germline assignment: CDR1 MDHEN and CDR2 SYDVKM. CDR3 sequence: CASSLLGPMNTEAFF. The CDR3 DNA reads TGTGCCAGCAGTTTATTGGGGCCTATGAACACTGAAGCTTTCTTT.

V is TRBV9 and J is TRBJ1-5; D gene uncertain. Trimming cost V 3 bases and J 9 bases, with 10 bases left between them. The germline V gene has CDR1 SGDLS and CDR2 YYNGEE. The CDR3 totals 12 residues. The CDR3 DNA reads TGTGCCAGCAGCGCCGCAGGAGGGCCCCAGCATTTT. This encodes CASSAAGGPQHF.

The chain employs TRBV2 and TRBJ2-5; D perhaps matches TRBD1 (6 bases). V was trimmed by 6 bases and J by 5 bases, leaving 19 bases between them. Looked up from germline, CDR1 is SNHLY and CDR2 is FYNNEI. CDR3 length: 15 residues. CDR3 in DNA: TGTGCCAGCAGCCTTGAGAGGGGGAGTGGTGAGACCCAGTACTTC. This sequence encodes CASSLERGSGETQYF. Based on the CDR3 plus reference TRBV2 and TRBJ2-5, the full variable domain is EPEVTQTPSHQVTQMGQEVILRCVPISNHLYFYWYRQILGQKVEFLVSFYNNEISEKSEIFDDQFSVERPDGSNFTLKIRSTKLEDSAMYFCASSLERGSGETQYFGPGTRLLVL.

The chain uses TRBV5-1 and TRBJ2-7, with a weak D call TRBD2 (7 bases). Germline V lookup: CDR1 SGHRS, CDR2 YFSETQ. The V end lost 3 bases, the J end lost 0 bases, and 16 bases lay between the germline ends. CDR3 length: 16 residues. Here the CDR3 reads CASSYSLGGLSYEQYF. CDR3 sequence (DNA): TGCGCCAGCAGCTATAGCCTCGGGGGGCTCTCCTACGAGCAGTACTTC.

This chain uses TRBV28 with TRBJ1-2; a possible D gene is TRBD1 (5 bases). V lost 4 bases, J lost 6 bases, and 9 bases lay in between. Germline V CDR1 and CDR2: MDHEN, SYDVKM. This CDR3 spans 12 amino acids. Written as DNA, the CDR3 is TGTGCCAGCAGTTCCCAAGGGGATGGCTACACCTTC. Protein: CASSSQGDGYTF.

This clone has just a few counts. This chain joins TRBV5-1 and TRBJ2-1; the match to TRBD1 covers 8 bases. This CDR3 has 13 amino acids. Per the germline V gene, CDR1 is SGHRS and CDR2 is YFSETQ. V gave up 4 bases and J gave up 8 bases; unmatched junction bases: 5. DNA of the CDR3: TGCGCCAGCAGCACCGGACAGGGCGATGAGCAGTTCTTC. Encoded protein: CASSTGQGDEQFF. The whole variable domain, remainder taken from reference TRBV5-1 and TRBJ2-1, is KAGVTQTPRYLIKTRGQQVTLSCSPISGHRSVSWYQQTPGQGLQFLFEYFSETQRNKGNFPGRFSGRQFSNSRSEMNVSTLELGDSALYLCASSTGQGDEQFFGPGTRLTVL.

To note about this clone: The DNA is left out, because the CDR3 cannot be placed on it with certainty; the CDR3 is given as TCRdb lists it. The V and J genes are TRBV9 and TRBJ1-2. The CDR3 has 17 residues if both end residues are counted. CDR1 is SGDLS, CDR2 YYNGEE, per germline. CDR3 residues: CASSALVGEGSRGGYTF.

The chain links TRBV29-1 to TRBJ1-1, with D perhaps TRBD1 (5 bases). The V and J ends lost 2 bases and 5 bases respectively, with 6 bases between them. Germline CDR1 SQVTM, CDR2 ANQGSEA. This CDR3 has 11 residues. CDR3 DNA sequence: TGCAGCGTTGAACAGGGAACTGAAGCTTTCTTT. Its protein product is CSVEQGTEAFF.

This clone was detected once. This chain uses TRBV27 with TRBJ2-1, with D tentatively TRBD2 (7 bases). Looked up from germline, CDR1 is MNHEY and CDR2 is SMNVEV (reference sequence). This CDR3 spans 13 amino acids. V lost 6 bases and J 13 bases, leaving 19 bases between the germline ends. The CDR3 nucleotides are TGTGCCAGCAGCAAGGGGGGGAGGGGGAAACAGTTCTTC. It is translated as CASSKGGRGKQFF.

The V call is TRBV15, the J call TRBJ2-7; a weak D match, TRBD1 (5 bases). The CDR3 totals 15 residues. The ends were cut back, 1 base at V and 5 bases at J, with 15 bases in the middle. Germline lookup yields CDR1 LNHNV and CDR2 YYDKDF (reference sequence). The CDR3 spells CATSRVRQGGDEQYF. As DNA, the CDR3 is TGTGCCACCAGCAGAGTCAGGCAGGGTGGGGACGAGCAGTACTTC.

This rearrangement joins TRBV29-1 to TRBJ1-3; no reliable D call. Trimming cost V 6 bases and J 4 bases, with 13 bases left between them. From germline, CDR1 is SQVTM and CDR2 ANQGSEA. The length of the CDR3 is 13 residues. The CDR3 sequence: CSVGYSSGNTIYF. CDR3 bases: TGCAGCGTGGGGTACTCTAGCGGAAACACCATATATTTT.

The chain combines TRBV11-1 with TRBJ1-2; D remains unclear. Germline loops: CDR1 SGHAT, CDR2 FQDESV (reference sequence). This CDR3 is built from 15 residues. Trimming took 1 base from V and 7 from J, leaving 16 bases between them. DNA for the CDR3: TGTGCCAGCAGCTTAGGAGGTCCCCTGCTGGGTGGCTACACCTTC. Its protein is CASSLGGPLLGGYTF.

The chain combines TRBV5-6 with TRBJ1-1; D might be TRBD1 (5 bases). V gave up 2 bases and J gave up 7 bases, with 9 bases separating them. This CDR3 is 12 amino acids long. Germline V gene lookup returns CDR1 SGHDT and CDR2 YYEEEE. CDR3 DNA sequence: TGTGCCAGCAGCTTCACAGGCAGTGAAGCTTTCTTT. Its translation is CASSFTGSEAFF.

The chain joins TRBV5-1 to TRBJ1-3, with a weak D call TRBD1 (6 bases). CDR3 length: 17 residues. Trimming took off 3 bases at V and 0 bases at J, with 16 bases between the two ends. CDR1 and CDR2 (germline): SGHRS, YFSETQ. The CDR3 protein is CASSYTFTGTSGNTIYF. DNA of the CDR3: TGCGCCAGCAGCTATACCTTCACAGGGACCTCTGGAAACACCATATATTTT.

The CDR3 is CATSRSSGTSAYEQYF. CDR3 in DNA: TGTGCCACCAGCAGGAGTTCCGGGACATCTGCCTACGAGCAGTACTTC. The rearrangement links TRBV15 to TRBJ2-5, with D tentatively TRBD1 (6 bases). The J call may be faulty, since TRBJ2-7 better matches the DNA end. Germline values: CDR1 LNHNV, CDR2 YYDKDF (reference sequence). The CDR3 runs to 16 residues.

This chain uses TRBV25-1 with TRBJ1-3, with 8 bases identical to TRBD1. The ends lost 6 bases at V and 4 bases at J; junction bases unmatched: 11. The CDR3 runs 16 residues. The germline V gene encodes CDR1 MGHDK and CDR2 SYGVNS. DNA of the CDR3: TGTGCCAGCAGCTCGGACAGGGAGGTAGGAGGAAACACCATATATTTT. Its translation is CASSSDREVGGNTIYF.

This sequence joins TRBV2 and TRBJ1-2, with 11 bases lining up with TRBD1. The CDR3 length is 15 residues. Trimming at V came to 5 bases and at J to 6 bases, leaving 8 bases not matched to a gene. Per the germline V gene, CDR1 is SNHLY and CDR2 is FYNNEI. The CDR3 DNA sequence: TGTGCCAGCAGTCAGGTGGGACAGGGGGTTGATGGCTACACCTTC. Protein product: CASSQVGQGVDGYTF.

The J gene is TRBJ2-5, the V gene TRBV4-1; D ambiguous. The CDR3 spans 14 residues. Trimming removed 3 bases from V and 5 bases from J, with 13 bases in between. CDR1 and CDR2 (germline): MGHRA, YSYEKL. The CDR3 protein is CASSHPHGYETQYF. The CDR3 DNA sequence: TGCGCCAGCAGCCATCCACACGGGTACGAGACCCAGTACTTC.

The CDR3 sequence is CSVEIVRAGDYGYTF. DNA for the CDR3: TGCAGCGTTGAGATAGTCAGGGCAGGGGACTATGGCTACACCTTC. The chain links TRBV29-1 to TRBJ1-2; possible D gene TRBD1, 6 bases. Germline CDR1 SQVTM, CDR2 ANQGSEA. Trimming removed 3 bases from V and 3 bases from J, with 17 bases in between. The CDR3 length is 15 residues. Full variable domain (missing parts from reference TRBV29-1 and TRBJ1-2): SAVISQKPSRDICQRGTSLTIQCQVDSQVTMMFWYRQQPGQSLTLIATANQGSEATYESGFVIDKFPISRPNLTFSTLTVSNMSPEDSSIYLCSVEIVRAGDYGYTFGSGTRLTVV.

This clone was found once. This chain uses TRBV6-1 with TRBJ1-1, with D possibly being TRBD1 (5 bases). The V end lost 5 bases, the J end lost 1 base, and 11 bases lay between the germline ends. Germline CDR1 is MNHNS and CDR2 is SASEGT. This CDR3 is built from 14 residues. Here the CDR3 DNA reads TGTGCCAGCAGTTATTTGGGGGGGAACACTGAAGCTTTCTTT. It specifies CASSYLGGNTEAFF.

V and J are TRBV11-2 and TRBJ2-1; D not resolved. Germline V gives CDR1 SGHAT, CDR2 FQNNGV. Trimming cost V 4 bases and J 8 bases, with 12 bases left between them. The CDR3 sequence is 13 residues long. The CDR3 DNA sequence: TGTGCCAGCAGCTCGGTCACCCGAGATGAGCAGTTCTTC. It codes for CASSSVTRDEQFF.

This clone was recorded a few times. The chain uses TRBV5-5 and TRBJ2-5, with D perhaps TRBD1 (6 bases). The V end lost 4 bases, the J end lost 5 bases, and 15 bases lay between the germline ends. Germline lookup yields CDR1 SGHKS and CDR2 YYEKEE (reference sequence). The CDR3 has 14 amino acids. CDR3 bases: TGTGCCAGCAGCCCCGGACAGCTCGGGGAGACCCAGTACTTC. Encoded protein: CASSPGQLGETQYF.

This sequence joins TRBV15 and TRBJ2-7, with D possibly being TRBD2 (6 bases). Per the germline V gene, CDR1 is LNHNV and CDR2 is YYDKDF (reference sequence). The V end lost 0 bases, the J end lost 2 bases, and 11 bases lay between the germline ends. The CDR3 totals 15 residues. The DNA for the CDR3 is TGTGCCACCAGCAGAGACGGGGGACTCACCTACGAGCAGTACTTC. Encoded protein: CATSRDGGLTYEQYF.